A single sample is the source of the 14 T cell receptor beta chains below, sequenced in a study of blood T cell repertoires in COVID-19 (dated by TCRdb to 2020 to 2021). Library construction relied on the immunoSEQ multiplex PCR assay. TCRdb holds this immuneACCESS table with in-frame rearrangements only. Some clones are missing; in checked studies, unresolved V genes explain under half, and the rest has no known cause. In all, the sample holds under 200,000 clones, and about 80% of those were seen once. Jointly, the top ten make up more than 1.5% of the sample. Input material: peripheral blood. Receptor source: a human donor in a cohort sampled during active COVID-19.

V and J are TRBV12-3 or TRBV12-4 and TRBJ1-4; maybe TRBD1 (5 bases). Trimming took off 6 bases at V and 11 bases at J, with 10 bases between the two ends. The CDR3 is 11 amino acids. The DNA of the CDR3 is TGTGCCAGCAGCAGGGTTGACAAACTGTTTTTT. This codes for CASSRVDKLFF.

This chain connects TRBV5-4 to TRBJ2-5; TRBD1 matches 8 bases. This CDR3 comprises 15 residues. The germline V gene encodes CDR1 SGHNT and CDR2 YYREEE (reference sequence). V was pared by 0 bases and J by 4 bases, with 5 bases of the junction left unmatched. CDR3 residues: CASSLAGGGGETQYF. The CDR3 nucleotides read TGTGCCAGCAGCTTGGCAGGGGGCGGAGGAGAGACCCAGTACTTC.

This clone has just a few counts. The chain carries TRBV9 and TRBJ2-7, with 7 bases matching TRBD1. The germline CDR1 and CDR2 sequences are SGDLS and YYNGEE. The trim removed 1 base at V and 6 bases at J, leaving 10 bases unmatched. There are 15 residues in the CDR3. The CDR3 DNA sequence: TGTGCCAGCAGCGTAACGGGACAGCCGACGGGCGAGCAGTACTTC. This gives the protein CASSVTGQPTGEQYF.

The rearrangement uses TRBV4-1 and TRBJ2-7, with 8 bases aligning to TRBD2. This CDR3 has 16 amino acids. Germline values: CDR1 MGHRA, CDR2 YSYEKL. The J segment lost 2 bases and the V segment lost 0 bases, leaving 6 bases of the junction unmatched. CDR3: CASSQERGASTYEQYF. The DNA of the CDR3 is TGCGCCAGCAGCCAAGAGCGGGGGGCCTCCACCTACGAGCAGTACTTC.

V and J are TRBV5-1 and TRBJ1-1, with no clear D. Germline V gene data show CDR1 as SGHRS and CDR2 as YFSETQ. V gave up 0 bases and J gave up 1 base, with 4 bases separating them. This CDR3 spans 13 amino acids. The CDR3, as DNA: TGCGCCAGCAGCTTGGTAGCGAACACTGAAGCTTTCTTT. Residues: CASSLVANTEAFF.

The gene calls are TRBV28 and TRBJ2-7; tentatively, D is TRBD2 (5 bases). The germline CDR1 and CDR2 sequences are MDHEN and SYDVKM. The CDR3 covers 13 residues. Trimming stripped 7 bases from V and 7 bases from J, with 17 bases between. The CDR3 spells CASTPPGFREQYF. The CDR3 DNA sequence: TGTGCCAGCACCCCCCCGGGGTTTAGGGAGCAGTACTTC.

This chain uses TRBV7-6 with TRBJ1-6; 8 bases map to TRBD1. V gave up 5 bases and J gave up 10 bases; unmatched junction bases: 13. Per germline, CDR1 SGHVS and CDR2 FNYEAQ. The CDR3 has 16 amino acids. The CDR3 here is CASSLGQGALGSPLHF. The CDR3 region has the DNA TGTGCCAGCAGCCTCGGACAGGGCGCCCTGGGATCACCCCTCCACTTT.

The chain recombines TRBV9 with TRBJ1-2; D not certain. The ends were cut back, 5 bases at V and 4 bases at J, with 15 bases in the middle. Germline V CDR1 and CDR2: SGDLS, YYNGEE. The CDR3 runs to 14 residues. CDR3 nucleotide sequence: TGTGCCAGCAGTGAAATGGCGGGCGGCTATGGCTACACCTTC. Translated: CASSEMAGGYGYTF. Supplemented by reference TRBV9 and TRBJ1-2, the full variable domain reads DSGVTQTPKHLITATGQRVTLRCSPRSGDLSVYWYQQSLDQGLQFLIQYYNGEERAKGNILERFSAQQFPDLHSELNLSSLELGDSALYFCASSEMAGGYGYTFGSGTRLTVV.

The chain carries TRBV29-1 and TRBJ2-3, with a possible D match to TRBD2 (5 bases). The germline V gene has CDR1 SQVTM and CDR2 ANQGSEA. Trimming pared 8 bases from V and 1 base from J, leaving 13 bases between. CDR3 length: 13 residues. The CDR3 protein is CSSRGRGTDTQYF. CDR3 nucleotide sequence: TGCAGCTCCCGCGGGCGGGGCACAGATACGCAGTATTTT.

This clone was picked up one time. This chain links TRBV7-3 with TRBJ2-1; 9 bases fit TRBD2. J was trimmed by 8 bases and V by 5 bases; bases with no gene match: 13. CDR3 length: 16 residues. Germline V gives CDR1 SGHTA, CDR2 FQGTGA. The CDR3 here is CASSPAGERGAYEQFF. Here the CDR3 DNA reads TGTGCCAGCAGCCCCGCCGGGGAGCGGGGGGCCTATGAGCAGTTCTTC.

This clone is a singleton in its sample. This chain joins TRBV6-1 and TRBJ1-1, with 10 bases lining up with TRBD1. V dropped 4 bases and J dropped 4; count of bases not matched to a gene: 9. The CDR3 runs to 16 residues. In germline, CDR1 is MNHNS, CDR2 SASEGT. CDR3 nucleotide sequence: TGTGCCAGCAGTGTGGGTCGTCGGACAGGGGGCACTGAAGCTTTCTTT. Its translation: CASSVGRRTGGTEAFF.

The V and J genes are TRBV19 and TRBJ1-5, with 10 bases lining up with TRBD1. Germline CDR1 is LNHDA and CDR2 is SQIVND (reference sequence). The CDR3 totals 17 residues. Trimming cost V 8 bases and J 1 base; bases outside gene matches: 11. CDR3: CASSGTGVLQSNQPQHF. The DNA of the CDR3 is TGTGCCAGTTCCGGGACAGGGGTCCTACAAAGCAATCAGCCCCAGCATTTT.

The rearrangement joins TRBV5-6 to TRBJ2-7; TRBD1 matches at 8 bases. After removal of 2 bases from V and 6 bases from J, the junction contained 1 base not matched to a gene. The germline V gene encodes CDR1 SGHDT and CDR2 YYEEEE. The CDR3 has 12 residues. CDR3 DNA sequence: TGTGCCAGCAGCTTACAGGGGGGCGAGCAGTACTTC. Encoded protein: CASSLQGGEQYF.

The V gene is TRBV5-1, the J gene TRBJ2-7; tentatively, D is TRBD1 (5 bases). The germline V and J ends were trimmed by 2 bases and 3 bases, with 9 bases remaining between them. CDR1 and CDR2 from the germline V gene are SGHRS and YFSETQ. The CDR3 consists of 13 residues. The CDR3 protein is CASSFSRDYEQYF. The CDR3 nucleotides read TGCGCCAGCAGCTTTAGCAGGGACTACGAGCAGTACTTC. The complete variable domain, with remaining parts taken from reference TRBV5-1 and TRBJ2-7, reads KAGVTQTPRYLIKTRGQQVTLSCSPISGHRSVSWYQQTPGQGLQFLFEYFSETQRNKGNFPGRFSGRQFSNSRSEMNVSTLELGDSALYLCASSFSRDYEQYFGPGTRLTVT.